These 13 T cell receptor beta chains were sequenced from one sample in a study of CD8 T cells in ankylosing spondylitis. TCRdb re-analysed the 5' RACE reads in MiXCR, keeping a single row per CDR3 protein. The table shows fewer than 250,000 distinct CDR3 sequences, with approximately 10% occurring only once. The sequenced material came from blood, either unsorted or a sorted T cell fraction (not recorded which). These receptors were taken from a male donor with ankylosing spondylitis or in good health (not recorded which).

This clonotype was recorded a few times. V is TRBV7-9 and J is TRBJ2-7; 9 positions agree with TRBD2. This CDR3 contains 15 residues. CDR1 is SEHNR, CDR2 FQNEAQ, per germline (reference sequence). Trimming took 5 bases from V and 3 from J; bases not matched to a gene: 8. This CDR3 reads CASSPRTSDGYEQYF. The CDR3 DNA reads as TGTGCCAGCAGCCCACGGACTAGCGACGGCTACGAGCAGTACTTC.

This clonotype occurred a few times. The chain combines TRBV2 with TRBJ1-5, with D possibly being TRBD1 (6 bases). The CDR3 is 14 amino acids. CDR1 and CDR2 from the germline V gene are SNHLY and FYNNEI. The V and J ends lost 7 bases and 3 bases respectively, with 13 bases between them. In DNA form, the CDR3 reads TGTGCCAGCACCCAAGACAGGAACAATCAGCCCCAGCATTTT. Amino acids: CASTQDRNNQPQHF.

This clonotype was seen many times. V is TRBV6-1 and J is TRBJ1-1, with no clear D. Trimming cost V 2 bases and J 4 bases, with 14 bases left between them. The length of the CDR3 is 15 residues. Germline values: CDR1 MNHNS, CDR2 SASEGT. In DNA form, the CDR3 reads TGTGCCAGCAGTGAAAATTGGAGGGTTAGCACTGAAGCTTTCTTT. It specifies CASSENWRVSTEAFF.

The chain employs TRBV11-1 and TRBJ1-2; D may be TRBD1 (5 bases). CDR3 length equals 14 residues. The V gene lost 1 base and the J gene lost 1 base, with 7 bases spanning the gap. Germline V lookup: CDR1 SGHAT, CDR2 FQDESV (reference sequence). CDR3 residues: CASSLGGHNYGYTF. The CDR3 bases are TGTGCCAGCAGCTTAGGCGGACATAACTATGGCTACACCTTC.

This clonotype was picked up a small number of times. This chain uses TRBV14 with TRBJ2-1; D is perhaps TRBD2 (5 bases). Germline V CDR1 and CDR2: SGHDN, FVKESK. This CDR3 has 13 residues. The V gene lost 6 bases and the J gene lost 9 bases, with 15 bases spanning the gap. The CDR3 DNA sequence: TGTGCCAGCAGGGAGTGGGCTAGCCTTGAGCAGTTCTTC. This gives the protein CASREWASLEQFF.

This clonotype occurred a few times. The rearrangement uses TRBV30 and TRBJ1-5; the D gene is possibly TRBD1 (5 bases). The CDR3 totals 13 residues. Deletions cut 3 bases from V and 6 bases from J, with 12 bases between. Per germline, CDR1 GTSNPN and CDR2 SVGIG (reference sequence). The CDR3 DNA reads TGTGCCTGGAGGGAGGGGATGGGTCAGCCCCAGCATTTT. This sequence encodes CAWREGMGQPQHF. The entire variable domain, with the rest obtained from reference TRBV30 and TRBJ1-5, is as follows: SQTIHQWPATLVQPVGSPLSLECTVEGTSNPNLYWYRQAAGRGLQLLFYSVGIGQISSEVPQNLSASRPQDRQFILSSKKLLLSDSGFYLCAWREGMGQPQHFGDGTRLSIL.

This clonotype occurred many times. The chain combines TRBV13 with TRBJ1-1, with a tentative D call TRBD1 (5 bases). The CDR3 extends over 13 amino acids. The germline gives CDR1 PRHDT, CDR2 FYEKMQ (reference sequence). Trimming took 5 bases from V and 3 from J, leaving 10 bases between them. The CDR3: CASSRDRDTEAFF. CDR3 sequence (DNA): TGTGCCAGCAGCCGGGACCGGGACACTGAAGCTTTCTTT.

Ten or more counts support this clonotype. The final CDR3 position lacks the conserved phenylalanine or tryptophan, pointing to a likely read error. This chain joins TRBV20-1 and TRBJ1-1; D not resolved. Germline assignment: CDR1 DFQATT and CDR2 SNEGSKA (reference sequence). The CDR3 totals 12 residues. V was trimmed by 0 bases and J by 2 bases, leaving 4 bases between them. CDR3 coding DNA: TGCAGTGCTAGAGATATTAACACTGAAGCTTTCCTT. The encoded protein is CSARDINTEAFL.

This clonotype was counted many times. The V and J genes are TRBV19 and TRBJ2-4; 11 bases fit TRBD2. Germline V lookup: CDR1 LNHDA, CDR2 SQIVND (reference sequence). J gave up 7 bases and V 3 bases, and 5 bases lay outside the gene matches. The CDR3 has 15 amino acids. This CDR3 is CASSIVSSGRNIQYF. DNA for the CDR3: TGTGCCAGTAGTATTGTTTCTAGCGGGAGGAACATTCAGTACTTC.

The genes are TRBV20-1 and TRBJ2-3, with TRBD2 matching 9 bases. CDR1 is DFQATT, CDR2 SNEGSKA, per germline (reference sequence). With V trimmed by 0 bases and J by 4 bases, 8 bases remained unmatched. The CDR3 is 16 residues long. CDR3 loop: CSARERGGSGSDTQYF. CDR3 bases: TGCAGTGCTAGAGAGCGGGGGGGCTCGGGTTCAGATACGCAGTATTTT.

This clonotype was detected many times. The chain carries TRBV5-1 and TRBJ2-2; D perhaps matches TRBD1 (6 bases). Trimming took off 5 bases at V and 6 bases at J, with 11 bases between the two ends. This CDR3 region has 13 residues. Germline V gives CDR1 SGHRS, CDR2 YFSETQ. The CDR3 nucleotides read TGCGCCAGCAGTACGACAGGTCCCGGGGAGCTGTTTTTT. Translation gives CASSTTGPGELFF.

In this sample, this clonotype turned up many times. J is TRBJ1-1 and V is TRBV5-1; TRBD1 matches 7 bases. Germline V lookup: CDR1 SGHRS, CDR2 YFSETQ. The ends lost 4 bases at V and 4 bases at J; junction bases unmatched: 7. The CDR3 contains 14 residues. The CDR3 DNA sequence: TGCGCCAGCAGCATAATACAGGGGAGCACTGAAGCTTTCTTT. Residues: CASSIIQGSTEAFF.

This clonotype has ten or more counts. This CDR3 reads CAISESEVRREQYF. CDR3 nucleotides: TGTGCCATCAGTGAGTCTGAGGTCAGAAGGGAGCAGTACTTC. This chain links TRBV10-3 with TRBJ2-7; no clear D gene. V was pared by 0 bases and J by 7 bases, with 13 bases between. The germline CDR1 and CDR2 sequences are ENHRY and SYGVKD. CDR3 length: 14 amino acids.